The rows below give T cell receptor beta chains drawn from one sample of a study of shared clonotypes between healthy human individuals. TCRdb's copy holds only in-frame clones and misses some; the assay was immunoSEQ multiplex PCR. The sample records hundreds of thousands of clones, roughly 70% being singletons. The sequenced material came from memory CD4+ T cells sorted from blood. The origin of the receptors is a woman between 25 and 40 years old in good health. Both conserved end residues are part of each CDR3. Fields, in order: CDR3 protein, CDR3 DNA, clone size, J gene, D gene, V gene. A D gene is named only where the DNA matches it firmly. For some rows the clone size is stated as once, few or many, or as a class when expanded; others skip it.

CDR3 protein: CASSISGTFYGYTF; CDR3 DNA: TGTGCCAGTAGTATAAGCGGGACATTCTATGGCTACACCTTC; clone size: -; J gene: TRBJ1-2; D gene: -; V gene: TRBV19
CDR3 protein: CASSYGDRGHEQYF; CDR3 DNA: TGTGCCAGCAGTTATGGGGACAGGGGCCACGAGCAGTACTTC; clone size: -; J gene: TRBJ2-7; D gene: TRBD1; V gene: TRBV6-5
CDR3 protein: CASSGRVGIQETQYF; CDR3 DNA: TGTGCCAGCAGTGGCAGGGTGGGGATACAAGAGACCCAGTACTTC; clone size: -; J gene: TRBJ2-5; D gene: -; V gene: TRBV6-1
CDR3 protein: CASSLVGRASEAFF; CDR3 DNA: TGCGCCAGCAGCTTGGTGGGTAGGGCCTCTGAAGCTTTCTTT; clone size: few; J gene: TRBJ1-1; D gene: -; V gene: TRBV5-1
CDR3 protein: CASSQAAQGGAEQYF; CDR3 DNA: TGCGCCAGCAGCCAAGCCGCACAGGGGGGAGCCGAGCAGTACTTC; clone size: -; J gene: TRBJ2-7; D gene: TRBD1; V gene: TRBV4-1
CDR3 protein: CASSLRRQGANYGYTF; CDR3 DNA: TGTGCCAGCAGCTTACGTCGGCAGGGAGCTAACTATGGCTACACCTTC; clone size: once; J gene: TRBJ1-2; D gene: -; V gene: TRBV7-2
CDR3 protein: CASSESTGGQGAYEQYF; CDR3 DNA: TGCGCCAGCAGTGAGTCGACTGGGGGGCAGGGGGCCTACGAGCAGTACTTC; clone size: -; J gene: TRBJ2-7; D gene: -; V gene: TRBV10-1
CDR3 protein: CASSKGETGELFF; CDR3 DNA: TGCGCCAGCAGCAAGGGAGAAACCGGGGAGCTGTTTTTT; clone size: few; J gene: TRBJ2-2; D gene: -; V gene: TRBV5-1
CDR3 protein: CASSYVYEQYF; CDR3 DNA: TGTGCCAGCAGTTACGTCTACGAGCAGTACTTC; clone size: few; J gene: TRBJ2-7; D gene: -; V gene: TRBV6-5
CDR3 protein: CASTFDRTNEKLFF; CDR3 DNA: TGTGCCAGCACGTTTGACCGAACTAATGAAAAACTGTTTTTT; clone size: -; J gene: TRBJ1-4; D gene: -; V gene: TRBV7-9
CDR3 protein: CASSPREAADYNEQFF; CDR3 DNA: TGTGCCAGCTCACCGCGCGAAGCGGCGGATTACAATGAGCAGTTCTTC; clone size: once; J gene: TRBJ2-1; D gene: -; V gene: TRBV18
CDR3 protein: CASSERLEYNEQFF; CDR3 DNA: TGCGCCAGCAGCGAAAGACTAGAGTACAATGAGCAGTTCTTC; clone size: few; J gene: TRBJ2-1; D gene: -; V gene: TRBV5-1
CDR3 protein: CASSPQASSGNTIYF; CDR3 DNA: TGTGCCAGCAGCCCACAGGCAAGTTCTGGAAACACCATATATTTT; clone size: -; J gene: TRBJ1-3; D gene: -; V gene: TRBV28
CDR3 protein: CASSLSSGADIQYF; CDR3 DNA: TGTGCCAGCAGCTTGTCTAGCGGGGCCGACATTCAGTACTTC; clone size: -; J gene: TRBJ2-4; D gene: TRBD2; V gene: TRBV5-6
CDR3 protein: CASSLGGGTYEQYF; CDR3 DNA: TGCGCCAGCAGCCTGGGCGGAGGGACCTACGAGCAGTACTTC; clone size: -; J gene: TRBJ2-7; D gene: -; V gene: TRBV5-1
CDR3 protein: CASSLSGNQPQHF; CDR3 DNA: TGTGCCAGCAGCTTATCAGGGAATCAGCCCCAGCATTTT; clone size: -; J gene: TRBJ1-5; D gene: -; V gene: TRBV7-3
CDR3 protein: CASSQVQENTEAFF; CDR3 DNA: TGCGCCAGCAGCCAAGTTCAGGAGAACACTGAAGCTTTCTTT; clone size: -; J gene: TRBJ1-1; D gene: -; V gene: TRBV4-1
CDR3 protein: CASSLSPWSGGANIQYF; CDR3 DNA: TGTGCCAGCAGTTTATCCCCTTGGAGCGGGGGGGCAAACATTCAGTACTTC; clone size: once; J gene: TRBJ2-4; D gene: TRBD2; V gene: TRBV28
CDR3 protein: CATSRDGNQPQHF; CDR3 DNA: TGTGCCACCAGCAGAGACGGTAATCAGCCCCAGCATTTT; clone size: -; J gene: TRBJ1-5; D gene: -; V gene: TRBV15
CDR3 protein: CASTLWAKNTDTQYF; CDR3 DNA: TGTGCCAGCACCCTATGGGCTAAAAACACAGATACGCAGTATTTT; clone size: -; J gene: TRBJ2-3; D gene: -; V gene: TRBV13
CDR3 protein: CASKYFSSIKRDRGNGYTF; CDR3 DNA: TGTGCCAGTAAGTACTTCAGTAGTATTAAACGGGACAGGGGGAATGGCTACACCTTC; clone size: -; J gene: TRBJ1-2; D gene: TRBD1; V gene: TRBV19
CDR3 protein: CASRAGTGSYEQYF; CDR3 DNA: TGTGCCAGCAGGGCCGGGACAGGGAGTTACGAGCAGTACTTC; clone size: -; J gene: TRBJ2-7; D gene: TRBD1; V gene: TRBV28
CDR3 protein: CASSWTSGLNNEQFF; CDR3 DNA: TGCGCCAGCAGCTGGACTAGCGGGTTGAACAATGAGCAGTTCTTC; clone size: many; J gene: TRBJ2-1; D gene: TRBD2; V gene: TRBV5-1
CDR3 protein: CASSYDNQPQHF; CDR3 DNA: TGTGCCAGCAGTTACGACAATCAGCCCCAGCATTTT; clone size: -; J gene: TRBJ1-5; D gene: -; V gene: TRBV6-5
CDR3 protein: CAISGALAGGFSSYNEQFF; CDR3 DNA: TGTGCCATCAGTGGAGCCCTAGCGGGAGGCTTCAGCTCCTACAATGAGCAGTTCTTC; clone size: -; J gene: TRBJ2-1; D gene: TRBD2; V gene: TRBV10-3
CDR3 protein: CASSTRDGGAYGYTF; CDR3 DNA: TGTGCCAGCAGTACCCGGGACGGCGGCGCTTATGGCTACACCTTC; clone size: -; J gene: TRBJ1-2; D gene: -; V gene: TRBV28
CDR3 protein: CASSPWSSGNTIYF; CDR3 DNA: TGTGCCAGCAGTCCCTGGTCCTCTGGAAACACCATATATTTT; clone size: -; J gene: TRBJ1-3; D gene: -; V gene: TRBV6-6
CDR3 protein: CASSFNQGPFF; CDR3 DNA: TGTGCCAGCAGCTTCAACCAGGGGCCTTTCTTT; clone size: -; J gene: TRBJ1-1; D gene: -; V gene: TRBV5-4
CDR3 protein: CASSLRWTSTDTQYF; CDR3 DNA: TGTGCCAGCAGTCTAAGATGGACTAGCACAGATACGCAGTATTTT; clone size: -; J gene: TRBJ2-3; D gene: -; V gene: TRBV7-9
CDR3 protein: CASSFTGKIAGQPQHF; CDR3 DNA: TGCGCCAGCAGCTTCACAGGGAAAATAGCCGGTCAGCCCCAGCATTTT; clone size: -; J gene: TRBJ1-5; D gene: -; V gene: TRBV4-1
CDR3 protein: CASTKGLASSYEQYF; CDR3 DNA: TGTGCCAGCACCAAGGGACTAGCGAGCTCCTACGAGCAGTACTTC; clone size: -; J gene: TRBJ2-7; D gene: TRBD2; V gene: TRBV6-6
CDR3 protein: CASSLSLYSGANVLTF; CDR3 DNA: TGTGCCAGCAGTTTATCCCTTTACTCTGGGGCCAACGTCCTGACTTTC; clone size: once; J gene: TRBJ2-6; D gene: -; V gene: TRBV28
CDR3 protein: CASSNGQGTYEQYF; CDR3 DNA: TGTGCCAGCAGTAACGGACAGGGTACATACGAGCAGTACTTC; clone size: -; J gene: TRBJ2-7; D gene: TRBD1; V gene: TRBV6-5
CDR3 protein: CSASRQVGYTF; CDR3 DNA: TGCAGTGCTAGTCGCCAGGTCGGCTACACCTTC; clone size: many; J gene: TRBJ1-2; D gene: -; V gene: TRBV20-1
CDR3 protein: CASSRAAGQGYGYTF; CDR3 DNA: TGTGCCAGCAGCCGAGCTGCCGGACAGGGCTATGGCTACACCTTC; clone size: few; J gene: TRBJ1-2; D gene: TRBD1; V gene: TRBV5-5
CDR3 protein: CASSLSGSANEQFF; CDR3 DNA: TGTGCCAGCAGCTTATCCGGGAGTGCGAATGAGCAGTTCTTC; clone size: -; J gene: TRBJ2-1; D gene: -; V gene: TRBV11-2
CDR3 protein: CASSEGMGGYTGELFF; CDR3 DNA: TGTGCCAGCAGTGAAGGCATGGGAGGATACACCGGGGAGCTGTTTTTT; clone size: -; J gene: TRBJ2-2; D gene: -; V gene: TRBV6-1
CDR3 protein: CASRPTGNDGYTF; CDR3 DNA: TGTGCCAGCAGACCGACAGGGAACGATGGCTACACCTTC; clone size: -; J gene: TRBJ1-2; D gene: TRBD1; V gene: TRBV6-5
CDR3 protein: CASSQVGTSWSNEKLFF; CDR3 DNA: TGTGCCAGCAGTCAGGTGGGGACATCGTGGTCTAATGAAAAACTGTTTTTT; clone size: -; J gene: TRBJ1-4; D gene: -; V gene: TRBV14
CDR3 protein: CASSPGTGYPETQYF; CDR3 DNA: TGTGCCAGCAGCCCCGGGACAGGGTACCCGGAGACCCAGTACTTC; clone size: -; J gene: TRBJ2-5; D gene: TRBD1; V gene: TRBV6-6
CDR3 protein: CASRSDMPNTEAFF; CDR3 DNA: TGTGCCAGCAGATCAGACATGCCGAACACTGAAGCTTTCTTT; clone size: -; J gene: TRBJ1-1; D gene: -; V gene: TRBV6-5
CDR3 protein: CASSPFLGTYNEQFF; CDR3 DNA: TGTGCCAGCAGCCCGTTCCTGGGGACATACAATGAGCAGTTCTTC; clone size: -; J gene: TRBJ2-1; D gene: -; V gene: TRBV9
CDR3 protein: CASSSSGSGNYNEQFF; CDR3 DNA: TGTGCCAGCAGCTCTAGCGGGAGCGGGAATTACAATGAGCAGTTCTTC; clone size: -; J gene: TRBJ2-1; D gene: TRBD2; V gene: TRBV11-3
CDR3 protein: CASSRGSGEQYF; CDR3 DNA: TGTGCCAGCAGCAGGGGGAGTGGTGAGCAGTACTTC; clone size: -; J gene: TRBJ2-7; D gene: -; V gene: TRBV14
CDR3 protein: CSVEDRVRRGLRANYGYTF; CDR3 DNA: TGCAGCGTTGAAGATCGCGTTCGCAGGGGTCTCAGGGCGAACTATGGCTACACCTTC; clone size: -; J gene: TRBJ1-2; D gene: -; V gene: TRBV29-1
CDR3 protein: CASRVSGLDTQYF; CDR3 DNA: TGTGCCAGCAGAGTGTCAGGGCTAGATACGCAGTATTTT; clone size: -; J gene: TRBJ2-3; D gene: -; V gene: TRBV27
CDR3 protein: CASSRTQETQYF; CDR3 DNA: TGTGCCAGCTCCAGGACCCAAGAGACCCAGTACTTC; clone size: many; J gene: TRBJ2-5; D gene: -; V gene: TRBV25-1
CDR3 protein: CASSSRGGAGNTIYF; CDR3 DNA: TGTGCCAGCAGTTCCAGGGGGGGAGCTGGAAACACCATATATTTT; clone size: -; J gene: TRBJ1-3; D gene: TRBD1; V gene: TRBV28